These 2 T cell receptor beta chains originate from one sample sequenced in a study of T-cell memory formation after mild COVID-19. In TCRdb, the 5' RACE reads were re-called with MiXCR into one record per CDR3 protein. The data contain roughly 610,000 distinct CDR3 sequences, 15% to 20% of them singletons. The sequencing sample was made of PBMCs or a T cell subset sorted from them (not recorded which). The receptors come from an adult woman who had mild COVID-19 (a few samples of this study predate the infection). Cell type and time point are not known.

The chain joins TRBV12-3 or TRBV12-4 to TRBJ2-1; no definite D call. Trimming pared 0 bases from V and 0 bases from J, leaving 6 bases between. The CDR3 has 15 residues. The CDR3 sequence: CASSLASLSYNEQFF. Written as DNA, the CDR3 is TGTGCCAGCAGTTTAGCCAGTCTCTCCTACAATGAGCAGTTCTTC.

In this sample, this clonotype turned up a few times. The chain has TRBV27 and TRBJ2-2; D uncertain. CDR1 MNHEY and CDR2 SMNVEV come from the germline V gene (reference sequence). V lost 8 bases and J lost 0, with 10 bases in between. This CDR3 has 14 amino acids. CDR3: CASHGFANTGELFF. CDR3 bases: TGTGCCAGCCATGGGTTCGCGAACACCGGGGAGCTGTTTTTT.